Shown below are 24 T cell receptor beta chains from a single sample sequenced in a study of cytomegalovirus exposure and HLA in healthy donors. This table comes from immunoSEQ multiplex PCR, and its TCRdb copy is limited to in-frame clones, with some not included. The sample carries 130,000 to 150,000 clones, 80% to 90% recorded once. Sequencing was done on a sample of PBMCs. The receptors stem from a young man in good health and CMV-seropositive.

This rearrangement joins TRBV27 to TRBJ1-5; 7 bases agree with TRBD1. Germline assignment: CDR1 MNHEY and CDR2 SMNVEV (reference sequence). V shed 3 bases and J 5 bases; nucleotides not matched to a gene: 13. This CDR3 has 17 amino acids. The DNA of the CDR3 is TGTGCCAGCAGTTTGAGGAAGACAGGGCGCCATGATCAGCCCCAGCATTTT. Translation gives CASSLRKTGRHDQPQHF.

This clone came up a few times. This chain connects TRBV28 to TRBJ1-4; D is possibly TRBD1 (5 bases). The CDR3 consists of 13 residues. V shed 5 bases and J shed 8 bases, with 12 bases lying between them. The germline CDR1 and CDR2 sequences are MDHEN and SYDVKM. The CDR3 is CASSAGPGEKLFF. DNA of the CDR3: TGTGCCAGCAGTGCGGGACCGGGGGAAAAACTGTTTTTT.

The V call is TRBV9, the J call TRBJ2-1, with a weak D call TRBD2 (6 bases). Germline-derived CDR1 and CDR2 are SGDLS and YYNGEE. CDR3 length: 13 amino acids. V gave up 0 bases and J gave up 15 bases, with 16 bases separating them. Here the CDR3 reads CASSVDMEGDRFF. CDR3 nucleotides: TGTGCCAGCAGCGTAGATATGGAGGGCGACCGGTTCTTC.

The rearrangement links TRBV5-4 to TRBJ2-7, with D maybe TRBD1 (6 bases). This CDR3 contains 13 residues. V dropped 5 bases and J dropped 6 bases, with 15 bases sitting between them. In germline, CDR1 is SGHNT, CDR2 YYREEE (reference sequence). In nucleotides, the CDR3 is TGTGCCAGCAGTACACAGGGCACGGGCGAGCAGTACTTC. Its protein product is CASSTQGTGEQYF.

The table lists this clone with a count of one. The chain is built from TRBV7-2 and TRBJ1-1, with 7 positions matching TRBD1. Germline CDR1 SGHTA, CDR2 FQGNSA. CDR3 length: 15 amino acids. The V segment lost 5 bases and the J segment 2 bases; nucleotides outside the gene matches: 8. The CDR3 DNA is TGTGCCAGCAGCCTCGGGACAGCCACTAACACTGAAGCTTTCTTT. Amino acid sequence: CASSLGTATNTEAFF.

The chain is built from TRBV18 and TRBJ2-3; D perhaps matches TRBD1 (5 bases). The CDR3 is 12 amino acids. The V and J ends lost 3 bases and 6 bases respectively, with 7 bases between them. Germline-derived CDR1 and CDR2 are KGHSH and LQKENI. The CDR3, as DNA: TGTGCCAGCTCACCCAGGGTGGATACGCAGTATTTT. Translated: CASSPRVDTQYF.

V usage is TRBV19 and J usage is TRBJ2-7; D is perhaps TRBD2 (5 bases). The CDR3 has 13 residues. V dropped 8 bases and J dropped 9 bases, with 20 bases sitting between them. The V gene's germline CDR1 is LNHDA and CDR2 SQIVND (reference sequence). The CDR3 DNA reads as TGTGCCAGTGCCCAAAATCGAATCGAGGGGCAGTACTTC. It codes for CASAQNRIEGQYF.

The rearrangement links TRBV7-8 to TRBJ2-5, with 8 nucleotides matching TRBD1. The CDR3 runs 14 residues. Germline CDR1 SGHVS, CDR2 FQNEAQ. J lost 7 bases, V lost 5 bases, and 9 bases had no gene match. CDR3 in amino acids: CASSTRTGWATQYF. The CDR3 DNA sequence: TGTGCCAGCAGCACAAGGACAGGGTGGGCGACCCAGTACTTC.

This chain links TRBV6-5 with TRBJ1-1; D call uncertain. This CDR3 has 13 amino acids. Germline V lookup: CDR1 MNHEY, CDR2 SVGAGI. Trimming pared 7 bases from V and 7 bases from J, leaving 16 bases between. The CDR3 DNA follows: TGTGCCAGCACCCCTACGGCGGGCAGTGAAGCTTTCTTT. Its protein is CASTPTAGSEAFF.

Notes on this clone: Other nucleotide sequences from this sample produce the same CDR3. J is TRBJ1-4 and V is TRBV6-5, with 8 bases aligning to TRBD1. This CDR3 has 15 amino acids. Per germline, CDR1 MNHEY and CDR2 SVGAGI. V gave up 0 bases and J gave up 6 bases; unmatched junction bases: 3. The CDR3 here is CASSYSGQGDEKLFF. For the CDR3, the DNA is TGTGCCAGCAGTTACTCCGGACAGGGAGATGAAAAACTGTTTTTT.

This clone showed up just a few times. V and J are TRBV2 and TRBJ2-5; D is undetermined. Germline-derived CDR1 and CDR2 are SNHLY and FYNNEI. This CDR3 is 14 amino acids long. Trimming removed 4 bases at V and 5 bases at J, with 14 bases between. The CDR3 protein is CASSGYWSAETQYF. CDR3 nucleotides: TGTGCCAGCAGTGGGTACTGGTCAGCGGAGACCCAGTACTTC.

The genes are TRBV28 and TRBJ2-6; no clear D gene. V was pared by 10 bases and J by 0 bases, with 10 bases between. CDR3 length: 14 amino acids. Germline CDR1 is MDHEN and CDR2 is SYDVKM. CDR3 nucleotides: TGTGCCATACTCAAGAGCTCTGGGGCCAACGTCCTGACTTTC. Protein sequence: CAILKSSGANVLTF. Filled out from reference TRBV28 and TRBJ2-6, the complete variable domain reads DVKVTQSSRYLVKRTGEKVFLECVQDMDHENMFWYRQDPGLGLRLIYFSYDVKMKEKGDIPEGYSVSREKKERFSLILESASTNQTSMYLCAILKSSGANVLTFGAGSRLTVL.

The chain recombines TRBV2 with TRBJ2-3; D unclear. The V and J ends lost 1 base and 6 bases respectively, with 5 bases between them. Germline assignment: CDR1 SNHLY and CDR2 FYNNEI. CDR3 length: 12 amino acids. CDR3 sequence: CASSEGVDTQYF. CDR3 nucleotide sequence: TGTGCCAGCAGTGAAGGAGTGGATACGCAGTATTTT.

This chain uses TRBV7-2 with TRBJ1-5; 7 positions match TRBD1. Germline-derived CDR1 and CDR2 are SGHTA and FQGNSA. The ends lost 5 bases at V and 2 bases at J; junction bases unmatched: 9. The CDR3 spans 16 residues. The CDR3 region is CASSADRERGNQPQHF. As DNA, the CDR3 is TGTGCCAGCAGCGCAGACAGGGAACGGGGCAATCAGCCCCAGCATTTT.

J is TRBJ2-7 and V is TRBV6-5; TRBD2 might be the D (6 bases). Germline V gene data show CDR1 as MNHEY and CDR2 as SVGAGI. The ends were cut back, 0 bases at V and 2 bases at J, with 14 bases in the middle. The CDR3 runs to 16 residues. The CDR3 coding sequence is TGTGCCAGCAGTTACTCGGGCGGGACCCCCGCCTACGAGCAGTACTTC. Its translation: CASSYSGGTPAYEQYF.

The V gene is TRBV7-3, the J gene TRBJ2-3; 8 bases map to TRBD2. The CDR3 is 15 residues long. Trimming at V came to 5 bases and at J to 0 bases, leaving 4 bases not matched to a gene. Germline loops: CDR1 SGHTA, CDR2 FQGTGA. For the CDR3, the DNA is TGTGCCAGCAGCCCCTCTAGCGGGAGCACAGATACGCAGTATTTT. It encodes CASSPSSGSTDTQYF.

The chain employs TRBV11-2 and TRBJ1-3; D not resolved. Trimming took 1 base from V and 3 from J, leaving 10 bases between them. The CDR3 spans 15 residues. Germline V CDR1 and CDR2: SGHAT, FQNNGV. The CDR3 region has the DNA TGTGCCAGCAGCTTAGCGGGGATAGGTGGAAACACCATATATTTT. Its translation: CASSLAGIGGNTIYF.

This rearrangement joins TRBV4-1 to TRBJ2-1, with 8 bases aligning to TRBD1. Germline CDR1 reads MGHRA; CDR2 reads YSYEKL. The length of the CDR3 is 16 residues. J gave up 4 bases and V 3 bases, and 8 bases lay outside the gene matches. The CDR3 DNA sequence: TGCGCCAGCAGCCATGGACCCCGGGACAGGTACAATGAGCAGTTCTTC. It encodes CASSHGPRDRYNEQFF.

For this clone: The junction departs from germline at one end; a sequencing error may be responsible. The rearrangement uses TRBV6-1 and TRBJ2-7; 7 nucleotides line up with TRBD2. The CDR3 consists of 13 residues. Germline values: CDR1 MNHNS, CDR2 SASEGT. CDR3 nucleotides: TGTGCCAGCAGTGCCCCCCCTCTCCGGGGGGAAAACTTC. Its translation is CASSAPPLRGENF.

The chain employs TRBV19 and TRBJ2-7, with D unclear. Germline V CDR1 and CDR2: LNHDA, SQIVND (reference sequence). V was cut by 7 bases and J by 2 bases, with 9 bases left in between. The CDR3 extends over 12 amino acids. Here the CDR3 DNA reads TGTGCCAGTATTGGGCCTACCTACGAGCAGTACTTC. Protein product: CASIGPTYEQYF. Full variable domain (rest looked up from reference TRBV19 and TRBJ2-7): DGGITQSPKYLFRKEGQNVTLSCEQNLNHDAMYWYRQDPGQGLRLIYYSQIVNDFQKGDIAEGYSVSREKKESFPLTVTSAQKNPTAFYLCASIGPTYEQYFGPGTRLTVT.

This rearrangement joins TRBV25-1 to TRBJ2-1; 9 bases map to TRBD2. V shed 5 bases and J 2 bases; nucleotides not matched to a gene: 13. Germline V gene sequence: CDR1 MGHDK, CDR2 SYGVNS. The CDR3 covers 18 residues. This CDR3 reads CASSMAGGPGKAYNEQFF. DNA for the CDR3: TGTGCCAGCAGTATGGCGGGAGGGCCCGGTAAGGCCTACAATGAGCAGTTCTTC.

This clone was observed a single time. The rearrangement joins TRBV30 to TRBJ2-7, with D perhaps matching TRBD1 (5 bases). Germline values: CDR1 GTSNPN, CDR2 SVGIG (reference sequence). Trimming cost V 0 bases and J 2 bases, with 5 bases left between them. This CDR3 has 12 amino acids. CDR3 nucleotides: TGTGCCTGGAGTGTAGGGGCCTACGAGCAGTACTTC. Protein product: CAWSVGAYEQYF.

V usage is TRBV4-1 and J usage is TRBJ2-1, with 12 positions matching TRBD2. CDR3 size: 16 residues. The germline CDR1 and CDR2 sequences are MGHRA and YSYEKL. V dropped 0 bases and J dropped 10; count of bases not matched to a gene: 7. Written as DNA, the CDR3 is TGCGCCAGCAGCCAAGAGACTAGCGGGAGAGGTACGGAGCAGTTCTTC. This sequence encodes CASSQETSGRGTEQFF.

This chain uses TRBV25-1 with TRBJ1-1; D is unresolved. V was pared by 2 bases and J by 1 base, with 5 bases between. CDR3 length: 13 amino acids. Germline V lookup: CDR1 MGHDK, CDR2 SYGVNS. CDR3 nucleotide sequence: TGTGCCAGCAGTGAAAGAGAGAACACTGAAGCTTTCTTT. Its protein is CASSERENTEAFF.